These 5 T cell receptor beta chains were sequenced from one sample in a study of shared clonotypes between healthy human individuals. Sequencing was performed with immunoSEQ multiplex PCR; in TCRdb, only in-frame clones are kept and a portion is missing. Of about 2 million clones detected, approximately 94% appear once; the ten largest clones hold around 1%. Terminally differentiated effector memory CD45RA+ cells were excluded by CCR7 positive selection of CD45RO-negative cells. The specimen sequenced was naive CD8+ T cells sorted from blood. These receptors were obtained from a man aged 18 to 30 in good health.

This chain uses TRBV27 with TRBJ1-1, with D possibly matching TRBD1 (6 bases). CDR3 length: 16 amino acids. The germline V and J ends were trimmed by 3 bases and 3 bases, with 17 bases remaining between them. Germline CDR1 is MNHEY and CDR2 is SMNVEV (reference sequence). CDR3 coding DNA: TGTGCCAGCAGTTTCATACCGGGGGCTAGCGACACTGAAGCTTTCTTT. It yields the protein CASSFIPGASDTEAFF.

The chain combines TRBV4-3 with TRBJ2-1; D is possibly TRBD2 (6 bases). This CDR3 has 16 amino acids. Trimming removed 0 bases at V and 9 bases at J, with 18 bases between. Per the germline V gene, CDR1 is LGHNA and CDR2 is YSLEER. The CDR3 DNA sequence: TGCGCCAGCAGCCAAGATCAGGGAGGTTGGGCCATTGAGCAGTTCTTC. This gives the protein CASSQDQGGWAIEQFF.

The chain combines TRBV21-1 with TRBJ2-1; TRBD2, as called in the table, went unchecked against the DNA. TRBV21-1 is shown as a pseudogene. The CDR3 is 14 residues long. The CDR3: CASSKGLACNEQFF. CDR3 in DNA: TGTGCCAGCAGCAAGGGACTAGCTTGCAATGAGCAGTTCTTC.

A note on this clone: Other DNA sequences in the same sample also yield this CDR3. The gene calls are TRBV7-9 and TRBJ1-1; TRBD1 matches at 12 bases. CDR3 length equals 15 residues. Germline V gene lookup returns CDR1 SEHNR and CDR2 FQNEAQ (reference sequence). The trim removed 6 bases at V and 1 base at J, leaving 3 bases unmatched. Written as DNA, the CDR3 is TGTGCCAGCAGTTCGGGACAGGGGGCGAACACTGAAGCTTTCTTT. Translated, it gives CASSSGQGANTEAFF.

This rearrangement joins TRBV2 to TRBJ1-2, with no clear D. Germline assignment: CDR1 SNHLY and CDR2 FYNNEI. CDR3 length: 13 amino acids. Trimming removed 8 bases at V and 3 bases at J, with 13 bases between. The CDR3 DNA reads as TGTGCCAGCCCAACGGTTCTTGACTATGGCTACACCTTC. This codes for CASPTVLDYGYTF.